A single sample is the source of the 11 T cell receptor beta chains below, sequenced in a study of control samples from healthy donors and cancer patients. Only in-frame clones appear in the TCRdb table, and some are missing; sequencing was by immunoSEQ multiplex PCR. Among about 48,000 clones, nearly 95% were seen once, and the ten largest hold roughly a quarter. The sequenced material came from PBMCs. These receptors were taken from a woman aged 45-60 years with head and neck cancer.

This clone has a single count. The rearrangement uses TRBV5-1 and TRBJ1-1, with D unresolved. CDR1 and CDR2 from the germline V gene are SGHRS and YFSETQ. V was cut by 5 bases and J by 5 bases, with 13 bases left in between. CDR3 size: 13 residues. The CDR3 sequence is CASRSDPATEAFF. The DNA of the CDR3 is TGCGCCAGCAGATCAGACCCGGCTACTGAAGCTTTCTTT. The full variable domain, its missing parts supplied by reference TRBV5-1 and TRBJ1-1, is KAGVTQTPRYLIKTRGQQVTLSCSPISGHRSVSWYQQTPGQGLQFLFEYFSETQRNKGNFPGRFSGRQFSNSRSEMNVSTLELGDSALYLCASRSDPATEAFFGQGTRLTVV.

The rearrangement uses TRBV6-1 and TRBJ2-7, with 8 bases that match TRBD1. Germline V CDR1 and CDR2: MNHNS, SASEGT. This CDR3 comprises 14 residues. Trimming removed 3 bases from V and 7 bases from J; junction bases left unmatched: 8. The CDR3 sequence is CASSEAGGWVEQYF. Here the CDR3 DNA reads TGTGCCAGCAGTGAGGCAGGGGGCTGGGTTGAGCAGTACTTC.

The chain combines TRBV28 with TRBJ2-7; D is ambiguous. Germline values: CDR1 MDHEN, CDR2 SYDVKM. Trimming removed 2 bases at V and 3 bases at J, with 5 bases between. The CDR3 has 12 residues. The CDR3 here is CASSLGDYEQYF. The CDR3 DNA follows: TGTGCCAGCAGTTTAGGGGACTACGAGCAGTACTTC.

The V gene is TRBV28, the J gene TRBJ1-3; D gene ambiguous. The V gene lost 3 bases and the J gene lost 6 bases, with 9 bases spanning the gap. This CDR3 region has 13 residues. Germline CDR1 MDHEN, CDR2 SYDVKM. The CDR3 loop is CASSFPDINTIYF. The CDR3 region has the DNA TGTGCCAGCAGTTTCCCCGACATAAACACCATATATTTT.

The J gene is TRBJ1-1, the V gene TRBV7-2; D remains unclear. Trimming pared 4 bases from V and 6 bases from J, leaving 12 bases between. Germline V gene data show CDR1 as SGHTA and CDR2 as FQGNSA. The CDR3 sequence is 13 residues long. For the CDR3, the DNA is TGTGCCAGCAGCTCCCAAAGAGTAGCTGAAGCTTTCTTT. Residues: CASSSQRVAEAFF.

V gene TRBV9 combines with J gene TRBJ2-5; D is undetermined. With 2 bases removed from V and 0 bases from J, the gap between germline ends came to 8 bases. CDR1 and CDR2 (germline): SGDLS, YYNGEE. The CDR3 length is 14 residues. In DNA, the CDR3 is TGTGCCAGCAGCGTTACGGCTTACCAAGAGACCCAGTACTTC. Amino acids: CASSVTAYQETQYF.

The rearrangement links TRBV10-2 to TRBJ2-3; D possibly corresponds to TRBD2 (8 bases). Trimming left V 6 bases short and J 6 bases short, with 16 bases between. Germline V gene data show CDR1 as WSHSY and CDR2 as SAAADI. The CDR3 is 14 amino acids. Here the CDR3 reads CASRNRGGGDTQYF. Here the CDR3 DNA reads TGCGCCAGCAGAAACAGGGGCGGGGGGGATACGCAGTATTTT.

This chain links TRBV29-1 with TRBJ2-5; possible D gene TRBD2, 6 bases. Trimming left V 3 bases short and J 2 bases short, with 10 bases between. Germline CDR1 reads SQVTM; CDR2 reads ANQGSEA. The CDR3 is 13 amino acids. Here the CDR3 reads CSVDTGVQETQYF. The CDR3, as DNA: TGCAGCGTTGACACGGGGGTTCAAGAGACCCAGTACTTC.

The rearrangement uses TRBV24-1 and TRBJ2-3; 11 nucleotides match TRBD2. The CDR3 sequence is 16 residues long. With 5 bases clipped from V and 5 bases from J, the junction kept 8 bases outside the gene matches. Germline V gives CDR1 KGHDR, CDR2 SFDVKD. The CDR3 DNA is TGTGCCACCAGTGGAACTAGCGGGAGTTTCGGAGATACGCAGTATTTT. Protein product: CATSGTSGSFGDTQYF.

CDR3 sequence reads: CASNRSPSGANVLTF. The CDR3 bases are TGTGCCAGCAATAGGTCCCCTTCTGGGGCCAACGTCCTGACTTTC. The rearrangement joins TRBV3-1 (or the pseudogene TRBV3-2) to TRBJ2-6; no firm D call. V lost 7 bases and J 1 base, leaving 11 bases between the germline ends. Germline assignment: CDR1 LGHDT and CDR2 YNNKEL (reference sequence). The CDR3 totals 15 residues.

This clone was counted once. V gene TRBV5-6 combines with J gene TRBJ2-7, with 10 bases lining up with TRBD2. This CDR3 spans 16 amino acids. Germline CDR1 reads SGHDT; CDR2 reads YYEEEE. J was trimmed by 1 base and V by 4 bases; bases with no gene match: 8. CDR3 residues: CASSDMGLAKSYEQYF. As DNA, the CDR3 is TGTGCCAGCAGCGATATGGGACTAGCGAAGTCCTACGAGCAGTACTTC.